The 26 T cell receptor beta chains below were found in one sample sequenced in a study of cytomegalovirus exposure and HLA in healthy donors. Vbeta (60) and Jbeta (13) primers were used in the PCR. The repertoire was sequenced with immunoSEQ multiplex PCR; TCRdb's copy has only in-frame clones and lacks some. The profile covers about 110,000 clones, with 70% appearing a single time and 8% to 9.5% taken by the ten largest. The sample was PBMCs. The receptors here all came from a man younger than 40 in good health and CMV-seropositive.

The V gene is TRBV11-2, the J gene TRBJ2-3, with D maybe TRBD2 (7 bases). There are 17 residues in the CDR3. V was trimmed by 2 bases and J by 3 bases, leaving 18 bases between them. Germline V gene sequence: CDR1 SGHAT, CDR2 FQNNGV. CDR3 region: CASSLNWEAGTTDTQYF. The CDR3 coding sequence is TGTGCCAGCAGCTTAAACTGGGAAGCGGGGACAACAGATACGCAGTATTTT.

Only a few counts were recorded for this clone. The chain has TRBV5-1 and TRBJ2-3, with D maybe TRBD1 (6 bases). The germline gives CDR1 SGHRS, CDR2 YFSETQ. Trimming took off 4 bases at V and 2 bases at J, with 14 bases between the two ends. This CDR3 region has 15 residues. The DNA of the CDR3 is TGCGCCAGCAGCGCGAGGACAGCTGACACAGATACGCAGTATTTT. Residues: CASSARTADTDTQYF.

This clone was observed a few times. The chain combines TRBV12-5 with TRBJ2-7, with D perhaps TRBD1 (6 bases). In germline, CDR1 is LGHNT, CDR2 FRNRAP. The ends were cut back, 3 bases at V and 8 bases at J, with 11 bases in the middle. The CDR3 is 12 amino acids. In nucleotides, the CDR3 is TGTGCTAGTGGTTTCAACAGGGACCAGCAGTACGTC. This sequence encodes CASGFNRDQQYV.

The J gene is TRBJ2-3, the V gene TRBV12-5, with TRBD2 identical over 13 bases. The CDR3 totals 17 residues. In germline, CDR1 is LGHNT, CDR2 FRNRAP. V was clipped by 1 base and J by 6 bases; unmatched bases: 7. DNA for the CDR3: TGTGCTAGTGGTTTGGGCTCCGGACTAGCGGGAGTCGATACGCAGTATTTT. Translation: CASGLGSGLAGVDTQYF.

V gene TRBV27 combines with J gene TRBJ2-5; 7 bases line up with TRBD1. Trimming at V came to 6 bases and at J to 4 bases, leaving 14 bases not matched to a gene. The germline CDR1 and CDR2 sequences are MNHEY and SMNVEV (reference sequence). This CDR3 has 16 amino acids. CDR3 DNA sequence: TGTGCCAGCAGGCGGTCAAGCAGGGGGTTTGGAGAGACCCAGTACTTC. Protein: CASRRSSRGFGETQYF.

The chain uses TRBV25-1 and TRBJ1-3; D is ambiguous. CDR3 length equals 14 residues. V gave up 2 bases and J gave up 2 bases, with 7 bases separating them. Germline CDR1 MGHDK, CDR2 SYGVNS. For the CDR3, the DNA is TGTGCCAGCAGTGAAGTAGCGGCTGGAAACACCATATATTTT. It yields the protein CASSEVAAGNTIYF.

CDR3 sequence reads: CAGRFGGRGRTEAFF. CDR3 nucleotide sequence: TGTGCCGGGCGGTTTGGGGGCAGGGGCAGGACTGAAGCTTTCTTT. The chain joins TRBV28 to TRBJ1-1, with TRBD1 as a possible D gene (6 bases). With 11 bases removed from V and 5 bases from J, the gap between germline ends came to 24 bases. The CDR3 extends over 15 amino acids. Germline lookup yields CDR1 MDHEN and CDR2 SYDVKM.

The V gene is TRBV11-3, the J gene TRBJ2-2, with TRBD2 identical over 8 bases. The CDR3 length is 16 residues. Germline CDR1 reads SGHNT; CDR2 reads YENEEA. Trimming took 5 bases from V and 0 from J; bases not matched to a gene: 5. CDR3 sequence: CASSPREGPNTGELFF. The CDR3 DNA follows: TGTGCCAGCAGCCCCCGGGAGGGCCCGAACACCGGGGAGCTGTTTTTT.

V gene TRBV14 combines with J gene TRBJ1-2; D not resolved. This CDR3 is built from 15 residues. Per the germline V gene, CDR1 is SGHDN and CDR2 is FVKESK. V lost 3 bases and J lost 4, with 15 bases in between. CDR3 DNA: TGTGCCAGCAGCCAGTTCCAGGCATCTCCCTATGGCTACACCTTC. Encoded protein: CASSQFQASPYGYTF.

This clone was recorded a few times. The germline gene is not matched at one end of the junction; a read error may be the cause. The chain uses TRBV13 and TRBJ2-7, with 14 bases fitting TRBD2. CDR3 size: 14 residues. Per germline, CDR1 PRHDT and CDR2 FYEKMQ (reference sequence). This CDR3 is CASSLGLAGGEQYF. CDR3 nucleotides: TGTGCCAGCAGCCTAGGACTAGCGGGAGGCGAGCAGTACTTC.

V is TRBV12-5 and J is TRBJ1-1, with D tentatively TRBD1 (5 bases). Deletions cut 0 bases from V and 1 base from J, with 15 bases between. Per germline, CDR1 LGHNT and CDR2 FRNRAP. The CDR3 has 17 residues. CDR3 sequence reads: CASGLVHGGVPNTEAFF. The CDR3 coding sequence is TGTGCTAGTGGTTTGGTACATGGGGGGGTCCCGAACACTGAAGCTTTCTTT.

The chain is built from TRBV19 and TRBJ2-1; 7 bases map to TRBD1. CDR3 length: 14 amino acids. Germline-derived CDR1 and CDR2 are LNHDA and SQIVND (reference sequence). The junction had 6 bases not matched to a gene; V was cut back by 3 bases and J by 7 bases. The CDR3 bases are TGTGCCAGTAGTATCTCGACAGGGTCGAATGAGCAGTTCTTC. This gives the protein CASSISTGSNEQFF.

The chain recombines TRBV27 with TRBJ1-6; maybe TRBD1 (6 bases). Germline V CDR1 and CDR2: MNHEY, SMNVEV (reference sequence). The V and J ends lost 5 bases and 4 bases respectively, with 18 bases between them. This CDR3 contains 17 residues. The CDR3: CASSPATGSMYNSPLHF. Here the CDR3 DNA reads TGTGCCAGCAGTCCCGCTACAGGGTCAATGTATAATTCACCCCTCCACTTT.

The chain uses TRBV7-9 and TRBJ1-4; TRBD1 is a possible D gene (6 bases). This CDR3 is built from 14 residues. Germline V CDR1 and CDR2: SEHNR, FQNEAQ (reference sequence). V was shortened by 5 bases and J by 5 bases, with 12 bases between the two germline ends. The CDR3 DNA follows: TGTGCCAGCAGCCCGGGGGGGGGCAATGAAAAACTGTTTTTT. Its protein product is CASSPGGGNEKLFF.

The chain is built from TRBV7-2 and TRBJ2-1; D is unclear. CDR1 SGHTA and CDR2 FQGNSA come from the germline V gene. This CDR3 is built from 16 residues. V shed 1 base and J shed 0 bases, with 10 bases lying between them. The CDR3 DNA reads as TGTGCCAGCAGCTTAGATGGTGCCGGCTCCTACAATGAGCAGTTCTTC. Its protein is CASSLDGAGSYNEQFF.

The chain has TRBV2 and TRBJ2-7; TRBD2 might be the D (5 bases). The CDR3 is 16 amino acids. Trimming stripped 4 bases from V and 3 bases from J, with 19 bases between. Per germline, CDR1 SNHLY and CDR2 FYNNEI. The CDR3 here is CASSGSEGIENYEQYV. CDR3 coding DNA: TGTGCCAGCAGTGGAAGTGAGGGAATCGAAAACTACGAGCAGTACGTC.

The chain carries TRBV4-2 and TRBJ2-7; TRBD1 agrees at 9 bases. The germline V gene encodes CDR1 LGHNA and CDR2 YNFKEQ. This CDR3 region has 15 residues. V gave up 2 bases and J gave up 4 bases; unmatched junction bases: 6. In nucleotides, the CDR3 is TGTGCCAGCAGCCAACACCGGGACAGGGTTTACGAGCAGTACTTC. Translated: CASSQHRDRVYEQYF.

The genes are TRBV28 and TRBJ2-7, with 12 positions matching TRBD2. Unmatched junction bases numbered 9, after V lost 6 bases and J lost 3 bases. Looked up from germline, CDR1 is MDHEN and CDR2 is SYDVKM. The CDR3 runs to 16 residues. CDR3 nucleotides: TGTGCCAGCAGCGAAGGGACTAGCGGGCGGAGCTACGAGCAGTACGTC. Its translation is CASSEGTSGRSYEQYV.

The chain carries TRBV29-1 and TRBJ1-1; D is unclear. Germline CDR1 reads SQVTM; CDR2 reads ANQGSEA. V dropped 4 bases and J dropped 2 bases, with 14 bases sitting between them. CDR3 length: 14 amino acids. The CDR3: CSVAQEVFNTEAFF. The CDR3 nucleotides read TGCAGCGTTGCCCAGGAAGTTTTCAACACTGAAGCTTTCTTT. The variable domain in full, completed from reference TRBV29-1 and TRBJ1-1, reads SAVISQKPSRDICQRGTSLTIQCQVDSQVTMMFWYRQQPGQSLTLIATANQGSEATYESGFVIDKFPISRPNLTFSTLTVSNMSPEDSSIYLCSVAQEVFNTEAFFGQGTRLTVV.

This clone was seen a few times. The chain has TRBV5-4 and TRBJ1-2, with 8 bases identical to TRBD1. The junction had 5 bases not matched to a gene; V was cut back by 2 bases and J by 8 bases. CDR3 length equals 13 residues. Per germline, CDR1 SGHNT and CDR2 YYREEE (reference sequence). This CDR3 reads CASSLQGVGGYTF. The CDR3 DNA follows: TGTGCCAGCAGCTTACAGGGGGTAGGAGGCTACACCTTC.

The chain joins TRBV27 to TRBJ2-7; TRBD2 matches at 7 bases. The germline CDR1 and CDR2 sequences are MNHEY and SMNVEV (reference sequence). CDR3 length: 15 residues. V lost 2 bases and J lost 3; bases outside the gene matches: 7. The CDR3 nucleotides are TGTGCCAGCAGTTTAACCATGGGGGGGGGCTACGAGCAGTACGTC. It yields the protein CASSLTMGGGYEQYV.

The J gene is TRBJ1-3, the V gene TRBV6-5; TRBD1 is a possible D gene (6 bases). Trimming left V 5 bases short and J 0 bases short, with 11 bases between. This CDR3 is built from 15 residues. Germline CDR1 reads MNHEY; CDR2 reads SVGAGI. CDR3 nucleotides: TGTGCCAGCAGTCAGGGGTCCTACTCTGGAAACACCATATATTTT. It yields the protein CASSQGSYSGNTIYF.

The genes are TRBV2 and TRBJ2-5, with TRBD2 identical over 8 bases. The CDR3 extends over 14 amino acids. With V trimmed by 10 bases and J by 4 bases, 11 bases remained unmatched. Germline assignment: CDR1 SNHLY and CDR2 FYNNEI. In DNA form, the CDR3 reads TGTGCCACCCGAAAGTATACTAGCGGAGAGACCCAGTACTTC. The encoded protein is CATRKYTSGETQYF.

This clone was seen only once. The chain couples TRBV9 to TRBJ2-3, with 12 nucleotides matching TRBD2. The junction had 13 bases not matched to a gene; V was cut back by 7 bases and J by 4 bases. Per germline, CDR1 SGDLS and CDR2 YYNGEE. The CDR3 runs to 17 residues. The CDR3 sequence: CASSTTGASGRADTQYF. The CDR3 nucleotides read TGTGCCAGCTCGACAACTGGGGCTAGCGGGAGGGCAGATACGCAGTATTTT.

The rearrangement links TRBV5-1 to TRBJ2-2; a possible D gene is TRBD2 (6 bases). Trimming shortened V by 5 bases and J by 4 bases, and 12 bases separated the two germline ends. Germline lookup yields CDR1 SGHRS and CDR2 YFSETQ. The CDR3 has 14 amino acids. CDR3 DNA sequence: TGCGCCAGCAGTCGGGCGGGAACCACCGGGGAGCTGTTTTTT. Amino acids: CASSRAGTTGELFF.

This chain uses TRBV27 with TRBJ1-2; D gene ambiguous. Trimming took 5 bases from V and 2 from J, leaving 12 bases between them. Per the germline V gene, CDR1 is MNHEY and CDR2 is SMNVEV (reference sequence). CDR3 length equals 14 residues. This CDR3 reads CASSTLGGNYGYTF. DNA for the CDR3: TGTGCCAGCAGTACCCTGGGAGGGAACTATGGCTACACCTTC.